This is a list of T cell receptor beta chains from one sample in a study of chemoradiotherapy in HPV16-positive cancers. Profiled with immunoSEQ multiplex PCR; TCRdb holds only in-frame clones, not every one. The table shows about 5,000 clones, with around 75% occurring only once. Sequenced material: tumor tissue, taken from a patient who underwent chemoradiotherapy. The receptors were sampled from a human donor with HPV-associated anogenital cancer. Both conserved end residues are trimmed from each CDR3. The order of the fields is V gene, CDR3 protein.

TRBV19,ASTAGREYNEQF
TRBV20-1,SANSNYGYT
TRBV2,ASRPRDTGTDTQY
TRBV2,ASSWGALDEQF
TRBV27,ASSRKNTGELF
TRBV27,ASSFNQGPYEQY
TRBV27,ASSWGQGAGNTIY
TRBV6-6,ASSSFNQPQH
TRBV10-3,ASSPGVSTDTQY
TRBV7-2,ASRLGVGGPTDTQY
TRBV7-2,ASSLSREFYGYT
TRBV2,ASSQNRGFMYSPLH
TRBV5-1,ASSLITSGREGQY
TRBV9,ASSPRPGQSSYNEQF
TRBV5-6,ASSLILEGYNEQF
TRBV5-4,ASSLGVDRGGEKLF
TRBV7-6,ASSPGTLNTGELF
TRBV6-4,ASSDSATGSNQPQH
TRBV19,ATAAPNTGELF
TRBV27,ASSSYGGHNSGNTIY
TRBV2,ASRLAGGSYNEQF
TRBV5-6,ASSLISEQF
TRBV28,ASIEGGNTEAF
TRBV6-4,ASSEQTSGGSDTQY
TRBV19,ASSSTGSYGYT
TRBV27,ASSPGAQGADTQY
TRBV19,ASSKGLAGVGTGELF